A selection of T cell receptor beta chains follows, all from one sample in a study of CXCR3-negative and CXCR3-positive naive CD8 T cells. TCRdb re-called the 5' RACE reads, yielding one record per CDR3 amino acid sequence without DNA. Its listing shows tens of thousands of distinct CDR3 sequences. The sequencing sample was made of naive CXCR3+ CD8+ T cells from blood. These receptors all come from a human donor in good health. Some clones in this sample may be carry-over from other donors' samples. CDR3s include the opening cysteine and the closing phenylalanine or tryptophan. Clone size is stated in some rows and not others, as once, few, many or a class when expanded.

v_call: TRBV20-1; j_call: TRBJ1-2; clone_size: -; cdr3_aa: CSARGMEGLYGYTF
v_call: TRBV6-4; j_call: TRBJ1-5; clone_size: -; cdr3_aa: CASSESGQGNQPQHF
v_call: TRBV28; j_call: TRBJ2-7; clone_size: -; cdr3_aa: CASFGGPYEQYF
v_call: TRBV4-2; j_call: TRBJ2-7; clone_size: -; cdr3_aa: CASNRGDRVTYEQYF
v_call: TRBV4-1; j_call: TRBJ1-1; clone_size: -; cdr3_aa: CASSQEDFPRSSEAFF
v_call: TRBV4-1; j_call: TRBJ2-2; clone_size: -; cdr3_aa: CASSQGAVGQALATGELFF
v_call: TRBV7-2; j_call: TRBJ1-2; clone_size: -; cdr3_aa: CASSLEAGDSYGYTF
v_call: TRBV6-5; j_call: TRBJ2-3; clone_size: -; cdr3_aa: CASSYSTNGGEDTQYF
v_call: TRBV15; j_call: TRBJ2-7; clone_size: -; cdr3_aa: CATYPEPGAQSYEQYF
v_call: TRBV4-1; j_call: TRBJ2-7; clone_size: -; cdr3_aa: CASSQRGVNEQYF
v_call: TRBV7-6; j_call: TRBJ1-2; clone_size: -; cdr3_aa: CASSPGTVFDYGYTF
v_call: TRBV11-2; j_call: TRBJ2-5; clone_size: -; cdr3_aa: CASSLAYRGEGEETQYF
v_call: TRBV7-9; j_call: TRBJ2-7; clone_size: -; cdr3_aa: CASSQGLPISYEQYF
v_call: TRBV29-1; j_call: TRBJ2-7; clone_size: -; cdr3_aa: CSDPALADSYEQYF
v_call: TRBV29-1; j_call: TRBJ1-2; clone_size: -; cdr3_aa: CSVEWGHYGYTF
v_call: TRBV11-2; j_call: TRBJ2-1; clone_size: -; cdr3_aa: CASSPLRHSAYNEQFF
v_call: TRBV7-6; j_call: TRBJ1-1; clone_size: -; cdr3_aa: CASSLNGRVEAFF
v_call: TRBV29-1; j_call: TRBJ2-2; clone_size: -; cdr3_aa: CSVPGLAGITGELFF
v_call: TRBV2; j_call: TRBJ2-2; clone_size: -; cdr3_aa: CARQGKANTGELFF
v_call: TRBV7-2; j_call: TRBJ2-7; clone_size: medium-sized; cdr3_aa: CASSLEDYEQYF
v_call: TRBV18; j_call: TRBJ2-3; clone_size: -; cdr3_aa: CASSPPAGTGTDTQYF
v_call: TRBV27; j_call: TRBJ2-2; clone_size: -; cdr3_aa: CASSPFTGLNTGELFF
v_call: TRBV24-1; j_call: TRBJ2-3; clone_size: -; cdr3_aa: CATSDFLGTGIDTQYF
v_call: TRBV27; j_call: TRBJ2-4; clone_size: -; cdr3_aa: CASRSRTGGAKNIQYF
v_call: TRBV29-1; j_call: TRBJ2-1; clone_size: -; cdr3_aa: CSVEGAAGNEQFF
v_call: TRBV13; j_call: TRBJ2-4; clone_size: -; cdr3_aa: CASSLSDRALAKNIQYF
v_call: TRBV4-1; j_call: TRBJ2-5; clone_size: -; cdr3_aa: CASSQLAGGQGTQYF
v_call: TRBV6-2/TRBV6-3; j_call: TRBJ1-1; clone_size: -; cdr3_aa: CASTSYESTNTEAFF
v_call: TRBV28; j_call: TRBJ1-1; clone_size: -; cdr3_aa: CASSPWTGEAFF
v_call: TRBV3-1; j_call: TRBJ1-1; clone_size: -; cdr3_aa: CASSPAGGTEAFF
v_call: TRBV5-5; j_call: TRBJ2-1; clone_size: -; cdr3_aa: CASRGGGGYNEQFF
v_call: TRBV12-3/TRBV12-4; j_call: TRBJ2-3; clone_size: -; cdr3_aa: CASTSMGGPTDTQYF
v_call: TRBV2; j_call: TRBJ2-3; clone_size: -; cdr3_aa: CASSETPTDTQYF
v_call: TRBV20-1; j_call: TRBJ2-7; clone_size: -; cdr3_aa: CSARSSIEVGIYEQYF
v_call: TRBV5-5; j_call: TRBJ1-4; clone_size: -; cdr3_aa: CASRLDLGHEKLFF
v_call: TRBV2; j_call: TRBJ2-1; clone_size: -; cdr3_aa: CATLDIDYNEQFF
v_call: TRBV20-1; j_call: TRBJ2-7; clone_size: -; cdr3_aa: CSARAVISYEQYF
v_call: TRBV20-1; j_call: TRBJ2-5; clone_size: -; cdr3_aa: CSAHTRDGEETQYF
v_call: TRBV28; j_call: TRBJ1-4; clone_size: -; cdr3_aa: CASSPHTPTNEKLFF
v_call: TRBV5-5; j_call: TRBJ2-7; clone_size: -; cdr3_aa: CASSLGSGTFSEQYF
v_call: TRBV5-5; j_call: TRBJ2-1; clone_size: -; cdr3_aa: CASSWRLAGDPGPYNEQFF
v_call: TRBV28; j_call: TRBJ1-6; clone_size: -; cdr3_aa: CASRPPTGGSPLHF
v_call: TRBV2; j_call: TRBJ2-3; clone_size: -; cdr3_aa: CASTGTGGTDTQYF
v_call: TRBV7-8; j_call: TRBJ2-7; clone_size: -; cdr3_aa: CASSFGQNYEQYF
v_call: TRBV9; j_call: TRBJ2-1; clone_size: -; cdr3_aa: CASSVSPNNEQFF
v_call: TRBV4-3; j_call: TRBJ2-7; clone_size: -; cdr3_aa: CASSQGESLRGALCYEQYF
v_call: TRBV20-1; j_call: TRBJ2-7; clone_size: -; cdr3_aa: CSGRGLAGYEQYF
v_call: TRBV28; j_call: TRBJ2-1; clone_size: -; cdr3_aa: CASSLTAGGDEQFF